The T cell receptor (beta chain) described here comes from a study of cytomegalovirus exposure and HLA in healthy donors. The study, taken as a whole, reports: Only CMV serostatus was available as immune exposure information. For most TCR sequences rarity was the rule, although some public TCRs occurred in many donors. Prior analysis indicated that the majority of TCR beta V segments exhibited productivity approximately 90% or approximately 30% of the time. Analysis was carried out at a later point, and it linked a missense DCLRE1C variant to TCR beta V- and J-gene trimming.

The CDR3 sequence is 15 residues long. With 4 bases removed from V and 4 bases from J, the gap between germline ends came to 13 bases. Germline CDR1 reads LNHDA; CDR2 reads SQIVND (reference sequence). As to this clone: Its antigen is undetermined.

PCR was performed using 60 Vbeta and 13 Jbeta primers. Here immunoSEQ multiplex PCR was the method, and the copy in TCRdb shows in-frame clones only, minus some. The profile shows 100,000 or so clones, approximately 85% of them singletons. This rearrangement joins TRBV19 to TRBJ2-2; D ambiguous. The sequence came from a man aged 25 to 45 in good health and CMV-seronegative. Material for sequencing was PBMCs. Here the CDR3 DNA reads TGTGCCAGTAGTAAGCCGTACCAGGCCACCGGGGAGCTGTTTTTT. Protein: CASSKPYQATGELFF.